Many counts were recorded for the clone carrying this T cell receptor beta chain. The target antigen is unknown. As the method for making TCR beta libraries, quantitative 5'-RACE with molecular barcodes was used. In TCRdb, the 5' RACE reads were re-called with MiXCR into one record per CDR3 protein. This sample yields about 240,000 distinct CDR3 sequences, of which about 10% are seen a single time; 6.8% belongs to the top ten. CDR1 and CDR2 from the germline V gene are SQVTM and ANQGSEA. This CDR3 is 15 amino acids long. Trimming at V came to 2 bases and at J to 1 base, leaving 2 bases not matched to a gene. These data come from a study of CD8 T cells in ankylosing spondylitis. Study results and caveats: Disease-linked clones were CD8+ and relatively rare in peripheral blood.

The clonotype originates from a male donor with ankylosing spondylitis or in good health (not recorded which). Sample: blood, either unsorted or a sorted T cell fraction (not recorded which). The chain carries TRBV29-1 and TRBJ2-3; 11 bases are shared with TRBD1. The CDR3 coding sequence is TGCAGCGTTGAACTGGGACAGGGGGGCACAGATACGCAGTATTTT. Translated, it gives CSVELGQGGTDTQYF.